Each of the 22 T cell receptor beta chains below was sequenced from the same sample in a study of blood T cell repertoires in COVID-19. Data came from immunoSEQ multiplex PCR; TCRdb stores just in-frame clones and leaves some out. Of fewer than 300,000 clones listed, just over 85% were seen once; the top ten hold about 16%. The sample taken for sequencing was PBMCs or T cells enriched from blood (not recorded which). Receptors were obtained from a man between 18 and 35 years old who had recovered from COVID-19.

V gene TRBV28 combines with J gene TRBJ2-7; TRBD2 matches 7 bases. From germline, CDR1 is MDHEN and CDR2 SYDVKM. The CDR3 is made up of 14 amino acids. With 5 bases clipped from V and 3 bases from J, the junction kept 7 bases outside the gene matches. This chain's CDR3 is CASSSGTVGYEQYF. DNA of the CDR3: TGTGCCAGCAGTAGCGGGACTGTGGGCTACGAGCAGTACTTC.

CDR3 nucleotides: TGTGCCAGTAGCCACTGGGCAGCATCTAACTATGGCTACACCTTC. It specifies CASSHWAASNYGYTF. The rearrangement links TRBV19 to TRBJ1-2; D is uncertain. The V gene's germline CDR1 is LNHDA and CDR2 SQIVND (reference sequence). V was shortened by 6 bases and J by 0 bases, with 14 bases between the two germline ends. The CDR3 sequence is 15 residues long.

V usage is TRBV19 and J usage is TRBJ2-2; TRBD2 matches at 8 bases. CDR1 is LNHDA and CDR2 is SQIVND in the germline V gene (reference sequence). The ends lost 7 bases at V and 4 bases at J; junction bases unmatched: 8. The CDR3 is 15 residues long. The CDR3 loop is CASTAGLAGTGELFF. The CDR3 nucleotides read TGTGCCAGTACAGCGGGGCTAGCGGGCACCGGGGAGCTGTTTTTT.

The chain recombines TRBV27 with TRBJ2-7, with 8 bases lining up with TRBD1. CDR3 length equals 14 residues. CDR1 is MNHEY, CDR2 SMNVEV, per germline (reference sequence). V trimming: 6 bases; J trimming: 6 bases; junction bases outside the gene matches: 10. DNA of the CDR3: TGTGCCAGCAGCTTCGACAGGGGAAAGAGCGAGCAGTACTTC. Protein sequence: CASSFDRGKSEQYF.

The rearrangement links TRBV7-3 to TRBJ2-3, with 7 positions matching TRBD2. With V trimmed by 1 base and J by 5 bases, 9 bases remained unmatched. CDR3 length: 16 residues. Germline lookup yields CDR1 SGHTA and CDR2 FQGTGA. The CDR3 reads CASSLNPIGRGDTQYF. In nucleotides, the CDR3 is TGTGCCAGCAGCTTAAACCCCATTGGGAGGGGAGATACGCAGTATTTT.

The chain employs TRBV14 and TRBJ2-5; 13 bases are a match to TRBD2. This CDR3 comprises 17 residues. Germline CDR1 is SGHDN and CDR2 is FVKESK. V was clipped by 3 bases and J by 3 bases; unmatched bases: 7. DNA for the CDR3: TGTGCCAGCAGCCATTTGGGACTAGCGGGAATTAAAGAGACCCAGTACTTC. It yields the protein CASSHLGLAGIKETQYF.

This clone was detected once. The V and J genes are TRBV19 and TRBJ1-5; D not resolved. CDR1 is LNHDA and CDR2 is SQIVND in the germline V gene (reference sequence). V lost 4 bases and J 0 bases, leaving 7 bases between the germline ends. CDR3 length: 14 amino acids. The CDR3 loop reads CASSSGLSNQPQHF. The CDR3 nucleotides read TGTGCCAGTAGTAGCGGCCTTAGCAATCAGCCCCAGCATTTT.

V is TRBV18 and J is TRBJ1-2, with D perhaps TRBD1 (5 bases). Germline assignment: CDR1 KGHSH and CDR2 LQKENI. The V end lost 8 bases, the J end lost 4 bases, and 20 bases lay between the germline ends. The CDR3 contains 15 residues. The CDR3 region is CASQPADGGAYGYTF. The CDR3 coding sequence is TGTGCCAGCCAGCCGGCGGACGGAGGGGCCTATGGCTACACCTTC.

The CDR3 region is CASSVGTLKETQYF. The CDR3, as DNA: TGTGCCAGCAGCGTAGGGACTCTGAAAGAGACCCAGTACTTC. The rearrangement joins TRBV9 to TRBJ2-5; a possible D gene is TRBD2 (5 bases). The germline V gene has CDR1 SGDLS and CDR2 YYNGEE. The CDR3 is 14 residues long. The V gene lost 0 bases and the J gene lost 3 bases, with 9 bases spanning the gap.

This chain connects TRBV24-1 to TRBJ2-5, with 8 bases lining up with TRBD1. The CDR3 covers 15 residues. Unmatched junction bases numbered 7, after V lost 3 bases and J lost 5 bases. Germline lookup yields CDR1 KGHDR and CDR2 SFDVKD. The CDR3 here is CATSDPTGAGETQYF. DNA of the CDR3: TGTGCCACCAGTGATCCGACAGGGGCCGGGGAGACCCAGTACTTC.

CDR3 nucleotide sequence: TGTGCCAGCAGTTTACCCGGGGCTAGCGGAGCTGAGCAGTTCTTC. It yields the protein CASSLPGASGAEQFF. This chain connects TRBV28 to TRBJ2-1, with TRBD2 matching 7 bases. The CDR3 spans 15 residues. V trimming: 2 bases; J trimming: 9 bases; junction bases outside the gene matches: 10. From germline, CDR1 is MDHEN and CDR2 SYDVKM.

V is TRBV30 and J is TRBJ2-6; TRBD2 matches at 10 bases. The V segment lost 8 bases and the J segment 1 base; nucleotides outside the gene matches: 5. The CDR3 is 15 residues long. Germline V gene data show CDR1 as GTSNPN and CDR2 as SVGIG (reference sequence). CDR3 amino acids: CARAGGLSGANVLTF. CDR3 bases: TGTGCCAGAGCGGGGGGGCTTTCTGGGGCCAACGTCCTGACTTTC. The entire variable domain, with the rest obtained from reference TRBV30 and TRBJ2-6, is as follows: SQTIHQWPATLVQPVGSPLSLECTVEGTSNPNLYWYRQAAGRGLQLLFYSVGIGQISSEVPQNLSASRPQDRQFILSSKKLLLSDSGFYLCARAGGLSGANVLTFGAGSRLTVL.

The table lists this clone with a few counts. The chain couples TRBV7-8 to TRBJ2-3; a weak D match, TRBD2 (6 bases). The CDR3 contains 16 residues. V was shortened by 6 bases and J by 0 bases, with 16 bases between the two germline ends. Looked up from germline, CDR1 is SGHVS and CDR2 is FQNEAQ. CDR3 amino acids: CASSPPAGGSTDTQYF. Here the CDR3 DNA reads TGTGCCAGCAGTCCACCAGCGGGTGGAAGCACAGATACGCAGTATTTT. The full variable domain, its missing parts supplied by reference TRBV7-8 and TRBJ2-3, is GAGVSQSPRYKVAKRGQDVALRCDPISGHVSLFWYQQALGQGPEFLTYFQNEAQLDKSGLPSDRFFAERPEGSVSTLKIQRTQQEDSAVYLCASSPPAGGSTDTQYFGPGTRLTVL.

The chain joins TRBV18 to TRBJ1-3; 8 bases match TRBD1. Germline V gene data show CDR1 as KGHSH and CDR2 as LQKENI. CDR3 size: 11 residues. The ends lost 3 bases at V and 11 bases at J; junction bases unmatched: 0. This CDR3 is CASSPDRAIYF. The CDR3 bases are TGTGCCAGCTCACCGGACAGGGCCATATATTTT.

In this sample, this clone turned up a few times. The chain links TRBV3-1 (or the pseudogene TRBV3-2) to TRBJ2-1, with a possible D match to TRBD2 (6 bases). The CDR3 is 15 amino acids. V was clipped by 1 base and J by 7 bases, with 14 bases between them. Germline assignment: CDR1 LGHDT and CDR2 YNNKEL (reference sequence). CDR3 sequence: CASSQGTSFTNEQFF. CDR3 nucleotide sequence: TGTGCCAGCAGCCAAGGTACTAGCTTTACGAATGAGCAGTTCTTC.

The V gene is TRBV19, the J gene TRBJ1-1, with D possibly TRBD1 on 5 matching bases. Germline V gene sequence: CDR1 LNHDA, CDR2 SQIVND (reference sequence). V was trimmed by 3 bases and J by 5 bases, leaving 13 bases between them. The CDR3 loop spans 14 amino acids. CDR3 coding DNA: TGTGCCAGTAGTATGGCTGGGGCTGGGACTGAAGCTTTCTTT. This translates into CASSMAGAGTEAFF.

The chain links TRBV6-5 to TRBJ2-7; D ambiguous. From germline, CDR1 is MNHEY and CDR2 SVGAGI. The V end lost 0 bases, the J end lost 0 bases, and 9 bases lay between the germline ends. This CDR3 has 15 residues. Here the CDR3 reads CASSYSLTGSYEQYF. In nucleotides, the CDR3 is TGTGCCAGCAGTTACTCCCTCACTGGCTCCTACGAGCAGTACTTC.

The genes are TRBV27 and TRBJ2-2; 8 bases match TRBD2. J lost 4 bases, V lost 10 bases, and 11 bases had no gene match. This CDR3 comprises 15 residues. In germline, CDR1 is MNHEY, CDR2 SMNVEV (reference sequence). The CDR3 DNA sequence: TGTGCCACCCGTGCTGCTAGCGGGCCCACCGGGGAGCTGTTTTTT. Translation gives CATRAASGPTGELFF.

This clone has only one observation. The rearrangement links TRBV11-2 to TRBJ2-1, with 9 bases lining up with TRBD2. This CDR3 has 18 amino acids. V lost 4 bases and J lost 1; bases outside the gene matches: 11. Per the germline V gene, CDR1 is SGHAT and CDR2 is FQNNGV. The CDR3 nucleotides read TGTGCCAGCAGCTACCAACCCATCAGCGGGGGGTCCTACAATGAGCAGTTCTTC. Translating it yields CASSYQPISGGSYNEQFF.

The chain is built from TRBV24-1 and TRBJ1-5; 7 bases are a match to TRBD1. V gave up 1 base and J gave up 1 base; unmatched junction bases: 12. Germline loops: CDR1 KGHDR, CDR2 SFDVKD. This CDR3 spans 19 amino acids. The DNA for the CDR3 is TGTGCCACCAGTGATTTAGATGACAGGGTGACGGTGAGCAATCAGCCCCAGCATTTT. This gives the protein CATSDLDDRVTVSNQPQHF.

This sequence joins TRBV19 and TRBJ1-2; D not certain. Germline values: CDR1 LNHDA, CDR2 SQIVND (reference sequence). The V end was cut by 4 bases, the J end by 6 bases, with 15 bases between. CDR3 length equals 14 residues. CDR3 residues: CASSTPGGLDGYTF. The DNA of the CDR3 is TGTGCCAGTAGTACCCCCGGCGGTTTAGATGGCTACACCTTC.

The chain combines TRBV9 with TRBJ2-5, with TRBD2 matching 7 bases. Trimming at V came to 4 bases and at J to 1 base, leaving 10 bases not matched to a gene. Germline CDR1 is SGDLS and CDR2 is YYNGEE. This CDR3 region has 16 residues. CDR3 loop: CASSSTSVPLQETQYF. CDR3 nucleotides: TGTGCCAGCAGCTCAACTAGCGTGCCGCTCCAAGAGACCCAGTACTTC.